These 28 T cell receptor beta chains were sequenced from one sample in a study of long-term antiretroviral therapy in people with HIV. The libraries were made with immunoSEQ v3.0 at survey level. The repertoire was sequenced with immunoSEQ multiplex PCR; TCRdb's copy has only in-frame clones and lacks some. The sample comprises 25,000 to 35,000 clones, more than 85% of which are singletons, and 7% to 8% rests with the top ten. The source was unsorted PBMCs, collected approximately 5 years before starting antiretroviral therapy. These receptors originate from a man in his fifties or sixties with HIV.

CDR3 residues: CASSHLNSFGGYTF. CDR3 in DNA: TGCGCCAGCAGCCATCTCAACAGCTTCGGTGGCTACACCTTC. The genes are TRBV4-1 and TRBJ1-2, with D unresolved. This CDR3 is built from 14 residues. V was cut by 3 bases and J by 7 bases, with 15 bases left in between. Germline CDR1 reads MGHRA; CDR2 reads YSYEKL.

The rearrangement joins TRBV14 to TRBJ1-1; D not resolved. The CDR3 loop spans 15 amino acids. With 1 base removed from V and 0 bases from J, the gap between germline ends came to 9 bases. Germline CDR1 is SGHDN and CDR2 is FVKESK. The CDR3 nucleotides read TGTGCCAGCAGCCAAGCCCCGCGGGTGAACACTGAAGCTTTCTTT. Encoded protein: CASSQAPRVNTEAFF.

The chain couples TRBV19 to TRBJ2-3; 10 nucleotides align to TRBD2. V lost 5 bases and J lost 6; bases outside the gene matches: 8. The germline CDR1 and CDR2 sequences are LNHDA and SQIVND (reference sequence). This CDR3 region has 15 residues. The CDR3 sequence: CASSSLAGVPDTQYF. DNA for the CDR3: TGTGCCAGTAGTTCCCTAGCGGGAGTGCCGGATACGCAGTATTTT.

The chain employs TRBV11-3 and TRBJ1-4; D gene ambiguous. Germline CDR1 and CDR2: SGHNT and YENEEA. V was trimmed by 0 bases and J by 8 bases, leaving 10 bases between them. This CDR3 contains 14 residues. CDR3 region: CASSLDSEGEKLFF. CDR3 sequence (DNA): TGTGCCAGCAGCTTAGATTCAGAAGGGGAAAAACTGTTTTTT.

The chain uses TRBV5-6 and TRBJ2-1; TRBD1 is a possible D gene (6 bases). The CDR3 consists of 17 residues. Germline loops: CDR1 SGHDT, CDR2 YYEEEE. Trimming removed 0 bases at V and 5 bases at J, with 18 bases between. This CDR3 reads CASSLGYHRDINNEQFF. CDR3 sequence (DNA): TGTGCCAGCAGCTTGGGGTACCACCGGGACATTAACAATGAGCAGTTCTTC. Full variable domain (rest looked up from reference TRBV5-6 and TRBJ2-1): DAGVTQSPTHLIKTRGQQVTLRCSPKSGHDTVSWYQQALGQGPQFIFQYYEEEERQRGNFPDRFSGHQFPNYSSELNVNALLLGDSALYLCASSLGYHRDINNEQFFGPGTRLTVL.

The chain joins TRBV18 to TRBJ1-4, with a possible D match to TRBD1 (5 bases). Germline CDR1 is KGHSH and CDR2 is LQKENI. V lost 3 bases to trimming and J lost 0 bases, with 11 bases between them. The CDR3 is made up of 16 amino acids. The CDR3 DNA is TGTGCCAGCTCACCGGTTCAGGGTGCAACTAATGAAAAACTGTTTTTT. Its protein is CASSPVQGATNEKLFF.

J is TRBJ2-7 and V is TRBV13; TRBD1 matches 11 bases. Germline lookup yields CDR1 PRHDT and CDR2 FYEKMQ (reference sequence). The ends lost 5 bases at V and 5 bases at J; junction bases unmatched: 11. The CDR3 totals 16 residues. CDR3 in DNA: TGTGCCAGCAGCCGACATGAGGGACAGGGGGTAAACGAGCAGTACTTC. Its translation: CASSRHEGQGVNEQYF. Full variable domain (missing parts from reference TRBV13 and TRBJ2-7): AAGVIQSPRHLIKEKRETATLKCYPIPRHDTVYWYQQGPGQDPQFLISFYEKMQSDKGSIPDRFSAQQFSDYHSELNMSSLELGDSALYFCASSRHEGQGVNEQYFGPGTRLTVT.

This rearrangement joins TRBV29-1 to TRBJ2-1; D ambiguous. The germline V and J ends were trimmed by 5 bases and 0 bases, with 14 bases remaining between them. The CDR3 loop spans 15 amino acids. From germline, CDR1 is SQVTM and CDR2 ANQGSEA. The CDR3 nucleotides read TGCAGCGTTATGCAGACCCCCCTCTCCTACAATGAGCAGTTCTTC. Protein sequence: CSVMQTPLSYNEQFF.

The chain couples TRBV5-1 to TRBJ2-5, with 12 bases identical to TRBD2. The CDR3 runs to 17 residues. Germline trimming cut 1 base from V and 4 bases from J; bases unmatched to any gene: 8. Germline CDR1 reads SGHRS; CDR2 reads YFSETQ. CDR3 in DNA: TGCGCCAGCAGCTTGCTGACTAGCGGGGGATCGGGAGAGACCCAGTACTTC. Translating gives CASSLLTSGGSGETQYF.

This clone has a handful of counts. The chain has TRBV2 and TRBJ1-5, with 11 bases fitting TRBD1. The CDR3 loop spans 14 amino acids. After removal of 7 bases from V and 6 bases from J, the junction contained 5 bases not matched to a gene. CDR1 is SNHLY, CDR2 FYNNEI, per germline. As DNA, the CDR3 is TGTGCCAGCACAGGACAGGGGGCTGGTCAGCCCCAGCATTTT. Its translation: CASTGQGAGQPQHF.

In DNA form, the CDR3 reads TGCGCCAGCAAGGACAGGGGAGAGACCCAGTACTTC. It codes for CASKDRGETQYF. The J gene is TRBJ2-5, the V gene TRBV5-1; 9 bases are shared with TRBD1. V shed 6 bases and J 4 bases; nucleotides not matched to a gene: 1. This CDR3 spans 12 amino acids. The germline CDR1 and CDR2 sequences are SGHRS and YFSETQ.

The genes are TRBV5-1 and TRBJ2-7; 8 bases agree with TRBD1. Germline CDR1 SGHRS, CDR2 YFSETQ. V shed 4 bases, J shed 5 bases, and the junction held 8 bases outside the gene matches. The CDR3 extends over 14 amino acids. This CDR3 reads CASSLTGESDEQYF. DNA for the CDR3: TGCGCCAGCAGCCTGACAGGGGAGTCTGACGAGCAGTACTTC.

V is TRBV5-1 and J is TRBJ2-7; D call uncertain. Germline lookup yields CDR1 SGHRS and CDR2 YFSETQ. This CDR3 region has 12 residues. V was shortened by 4 bases and J by 3 bases, with 8 bases between the two germline ends. The CDR3 region is CASSLLGYEQYF. The CDR3 bases are TGCGCCAGCAGCCTGCTTGGCTACGAGCAGTACTTC.

The CDR3 spells CARSLRGRDCRDEQYF. CDR3 DNA: TGTGCCAGAAGCTTAAGGGGGCGGGACTGCCGGGACGAGCAGTACTTC. This sequence joins TRBV7-5 and TRBJ2-7; the D call in the table, TRBD1, was not verified against the DNA. TRBV7-5 is a pseudogene. This CDR3 has 16 amino acids.

V usage is TRBV7-2 and J usage is TRBJ2-3; no definite D call. The CDR3 covers 11 residues. V was pared by 6 bases and J by 6 bases, with 7 bases between. Germline V gene sequence: CDR1 SGHTA, CDR2 FQGNSA. The CDR3 loop is CASSYMDTQYF. Written as DNA, the CDR3 is TGTGCCAGCAGTTACATGGATACGCAGTATTTT.

V usage is TRBV7-3 and J usage is TRBJ2-5; D might be TRBD2 (6 bases). This CDR3 has 15 amino acids. Germline V lookup: CDR1 SGHTA, CDR2 FQGTGA. The V and J ends lost 3 bases and 1 base respectively, with 12 bases between them. The CDR3 loop reads CASSFSSAAQETQYF. In DNA form, the CDR3 reads TGTGCCAGCAGCTTCTCTAGCGCCGCCCAAGAGACCCAGTACTTC.

The gene calls are TRBV19 and TRBJ1-2; D ambiguous. The CDR3 totals 13 residues. Germline V CDR1 and CDR2: LNHDA, SQIVND (reference sequence). The V end was cut by 1 base, the J end by 4 bases, with 7 bases between. CDR3 region: CASSIAVFYGYTF. The CDR3 DNA sequence: TGTGCCAGTAGTATAGCCGTTTTCTATGGCTACACCTTC.

The chain recombines TRBV19 with TRBJ2-7, with 12 bases fitting TRBD2. Unmatched junction bases numbered 11, after V lost 6 bases and J lost 2 bases. The CDR3 covers 17 residues. Germline CDR1 and CDR2: LNHDA and SQIVND (reference sequence). As DNA, the CDR3 is TGTGCCAGTAGCCCAACTAGCGGGAGGCCCCGGACCTACGAGCAGTACTTC. This gives the protein CASSPTSGRPRTYEQYF.

The chain carries TRBV10-1 and TRBJ2-2; TRBD2 matches 8 bases. The CDR3 spans 17 residues. With V trimmed by 0 bases and J by 0 bases, 3 bases remained unmatched. Germline loops: CDR1 WNHNN, CDR2 SYGVQD (reference sequence). The CDR3 spells CASSESTSGANTGELFF. The CDR3 DNA sequence: TGCGCCAGCAGTGAGTCAACTAGCGGCGCGAACACCGGGGAGCTGTTTTTT.

This chain's CDR3 is CASSGTGGSYEQYF. CDR3 DNA sequence: TGCGCCAGCAGCGGGACAGGCGGATCCTACGAGCAGTACTTC. This chain connects TRBV5-1 to TRBJ2-7; TRBD1 agrees at 8 bases. Germline values: CDR1 SGHRS, CDR2 YFSETQ. There are 14 residues in the CDR3. The V segment lost 4 bases and the J segment 1 base; nucleotides outside the gene matches: 4.

V is TRBV19 and J is TRBJ1-5, with D perhaps matching TRBD1 (6 bases). CDR3 length equals 16 residues. Germline values: CDR1 LNHDA, CDR2 SQIVND (reference sequence). V lost 3 bases and J lost 0, with 12 bases in between. The CDR3 loop reads CASSIIGGASNQPQHF. The CDR3 DNA reads as TGTGCCAGTAGTATTATCGGGGGCGCTAGCAATCAGCCCCAGCATTTT.

This clone was seen a handful of times. The chain joins TRBV5-1 to TRBJ1-6; no reliable D call. This CDR3 contains 14 residues. The V end was cut by 6 bases, the J end by 1 base, with 8 bases between. Germline assignment: CDR1 SGHRS and CDR2 YFSETQ. The CDR3 DNA is TGCGCCAGCACGGGAGGATCCTATAATTCACCCCTCCACTTT. Protein: CASTGGSYNSPLHF.

V usage is TRBV18 and J usage is TRBJ2-3; 7 bases align to TRBD2. Looked up from germline, CDR1 is KGHSH and CDR2 is LQKENI. The CDR3 runs 14 residues. Germline trimming cut 3 bases from V and 4 bases from J; bases unmatched to any gene: 4. CDR3 sequence (DNA): TGTGCCAGCTCACCTCTAGCGGCGGCAGATACGCAGTATTTT. It translates to CASSPLAAADTQYF.

The chain couples TRBV18 to TRBJ2-7; 11 bases are a match to TRBD1. CDR3 length: 15 amino acids. From germline, CDR1 is KGHSH and CDR2 LQKENI. Unmatched junction bases numbered 4, after V lost 3 bases and J lost 3 bases. This chain's CDR3 is CASSPTGTGGYEQYF. The CDR3 DNA sequence: TGTGCCAGCTCACCGACCGGGACAGGGGGCTACGAGCAGTACTTC.

The chain couples TRBV9 to TRBJ2-6; D is unresolved. Germline-derived CDR1 and CDR2 are SGDLS and YYNGEE. V was shortened by 0 bases and J by 4 bases, with 5 bases between the two germline ends. The CDR3 runs 14 residues. DNA for the CDR3: TGTGCCAGCAGCGTAGAGTCCGGGGCCAACGTCCTGACTTTC. The encoded protein is CASSVESGANVLTF.

The chain joins TRBV4-1 to TRBJ1-2; TRBD1 matches at 8 bases. The CDR3 loop spans 15 amino acids. The J segment lost 3 bases and the V segment lost 1 base, leaving 4 bases of the junction unmatched. Germline assignment: CDR1 MGHRA and CDR2 YSYEKL. CDR3 protein: CASSQGTGQYYGYTF. The CDR3 DNA is TGCGCCAGCAGCCAAGGGACAGGGCAATACTATGGCTACACCTTC.

A few counts support this clone. The chain is built from TRBV6-5 and TRBJ2-7, with 8 bases aligning to TRBD1. Germline V gives CDR1 MNHEY, CDR2 SVGAGI. The CDR3 has 15 residues. V was pared by 4 bases and J by 3 bases, with 8 bases of the junction left unmatched. The CDR3 sequence: CASSSDRALLYEQYF. The CDR3 DNA is TGTGCCAGCAGTTCGGACAGGGCGCTCCTCTACGAGCAGTACTTC.

A few counts support this clone. The rearrangement uses TRBV6-4 and TRBJ1-4, with TRBD1 as a possible D gene (5 bases). This CDR3 comprises 11 residues. V dropped 2 bases and J dropped 13 bases, with 8 bases sitting between them. The V gene's germline CDR1 is MRHNA and CDR2 SNTAGT. The CDR3, as DNA: TGTGCCAGCAGTGACAGGGGAGGACTGTTTTTT. Protein product: CASSDRGGLFF.